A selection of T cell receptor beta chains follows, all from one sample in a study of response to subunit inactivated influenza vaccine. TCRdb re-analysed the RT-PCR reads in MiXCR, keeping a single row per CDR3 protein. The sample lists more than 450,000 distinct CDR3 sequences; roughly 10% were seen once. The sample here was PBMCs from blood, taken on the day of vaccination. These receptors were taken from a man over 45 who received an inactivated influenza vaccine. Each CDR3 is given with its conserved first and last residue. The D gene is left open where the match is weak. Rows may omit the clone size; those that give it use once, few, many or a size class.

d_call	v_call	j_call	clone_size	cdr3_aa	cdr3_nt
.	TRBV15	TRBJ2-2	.	CATSRRLTRELFF	TGTGCCACCAGCAGACGGTTAACCCGGGAGCTGTTTTTT
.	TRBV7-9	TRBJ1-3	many	CASSLEPGIKGNTIYF	TGTGCCAGCAGCTTAGAGCCAGGAATAAAAGGAAACACCATATATTTT
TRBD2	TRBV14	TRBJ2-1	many	CASSHPGEDWTRAPYNEQFF	TGTGCCAGCAGCCATCCTGGAGAGGACTGGACTAGAGCCCCCTACAATGAGCAGTTCTTC
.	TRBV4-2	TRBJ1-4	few	CASSQDRQSTNEKLFF	TGTGCCAGCAGCCAAGATAGACAGTCAACTAATGAAAAACTGTTTTTT
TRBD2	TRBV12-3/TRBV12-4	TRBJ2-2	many	CASSLAPSGSGAGELFF	TGTGCCAGCAGTTTAGCGCCCAGCGGGAGTGGTGCCGGGGAGCTGTTTTTT
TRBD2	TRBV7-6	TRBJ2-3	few	CASSLAWRGSTDTQYF	TGTGCCAGCAGCTTAGCTTGGCGGGGGAGCACAGATACGCAGTATTTT
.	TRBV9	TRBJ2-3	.	CASSVWGADTQYF	TGTGCCAGCAGCGTTTGGGGGGCAGATACGCAGTATTTT
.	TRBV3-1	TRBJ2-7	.	CASSQDYSSYEQYF	TGTGCCAGCAGCCAAGACTACTCCTCCTACGAGCAGTACTTC
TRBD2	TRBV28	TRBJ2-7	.	CASSGGGSLYEQYF	TGTGCCAGCTCCGGCGGCGGGAGTCTCTACGAGCAGTACTTC
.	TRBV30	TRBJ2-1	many	CAWSPGHTNEQFF	TGTGCCTGGAGTCCCGGACACACCAATGAGCAGTTCTTC
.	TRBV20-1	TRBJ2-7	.	CSAEQEEQYF	TGCAGTGCCGAACAGGAGGAGCAGTACTTC
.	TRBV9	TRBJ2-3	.	CASSVEGRRDTQYF	TGTGCCAGCAGCGTAGAGGGTAGGAGGGATACGCAGTATTTT
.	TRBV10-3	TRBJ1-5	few	CASRAPNQPQHF	TGTGCCAGCCGGGCCCCCAATCAGCCCCAGCATTTT
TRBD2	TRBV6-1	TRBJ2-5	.	CGRRASGGFKETQYF	TGTGGCCGCCGGGCTAGCGGGGGGTTCAAAGAGACCCAGTACTTC
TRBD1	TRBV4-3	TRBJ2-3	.	CASSQEIATGEWFF	TGCGCCAGCAGCCAAGAAATAGCCACAGGGGAATGGTTTTTT
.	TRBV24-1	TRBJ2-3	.	CATSGPSGDSTDTQYF	TGTGCCACCAGTGGCCCCTCGGGAGACAGCACAGATACGCAGTATTTT
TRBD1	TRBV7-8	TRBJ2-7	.	CASSVPGQRNYEQYF	TGTGCCAGCAGTGTACCGGGACAGCGGAATTACGAGCAGTACTTC
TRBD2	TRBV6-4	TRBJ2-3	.	CASSDKASGVTDTQYF	TGTGCCAGCAGTGACAAGGCTAGCGGAGTCACAGATACGCAGTATTTT
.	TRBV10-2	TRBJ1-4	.	CASSERRVNEKLFF	TGCGCCAGCAGTGAACGTCGGGTTAATGAAAAACTGTTTTTT
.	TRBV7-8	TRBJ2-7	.	CASSLIWGAIGYEQYF	TGTGCCAGCAGCTTAATATGGGGGGCCATCGGTTACGAGCAGTACTTC
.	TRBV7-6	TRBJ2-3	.	CASSLLARSTDTQYF	TGTGCCAGCAGCTTACTAGCGAGAAGCACAGATACGCAGTATTTT
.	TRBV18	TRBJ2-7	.	CASSPGGHSSYEQYF	TGTGCCAGCTCACCAGGGGGGCATAGCTCCTACGAGCAGTACTTC
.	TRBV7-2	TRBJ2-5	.	CASSLLPQGGETQYF	TGTGCCAGCAGCTTATTGCCCCAGGGCGGAGAGACCCAGTACTTC
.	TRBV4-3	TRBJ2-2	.	CASSQDPGKNSGELFF	TGCGCCAGCAGCCAAGATCCCGGGAAGAACTCCGGGGAGCTGTTTTTT
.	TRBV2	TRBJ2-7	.	CASSEWVGGPDEQYF	TGTGCCAGCAGTGAATGGGTTGGGGGGCCGGACGAGCAGTACTTC
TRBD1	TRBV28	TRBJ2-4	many	CASSPGQGGILAKNIQYF	TGTGCCAGCAGCCCGGGACAGGGGGGAATTTTAGCCAAAAACATTCAGTACTTC
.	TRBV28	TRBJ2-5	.	CASSLFRRHVQETQYF	TGTGCCAGCAGTTTATTTCGCAGGCATGTGCAAGAGACCCAGTACTTC
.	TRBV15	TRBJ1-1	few	CATSRDLLFLNTEAFF	TGTGCCACCAGCAGAGACCTCCTATTTCTGAACACTGAAGCTTTCTTT
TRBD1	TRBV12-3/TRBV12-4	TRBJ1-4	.	CASSFQGADTNEKLFF	TGTGCCAGCAGTTTTCAGGGGGCGGATACTAATGAAAAACTGTTTTTT
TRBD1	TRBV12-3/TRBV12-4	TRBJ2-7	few	CASSSLGRGQGAEQYF	TGTGCCAGCAGTTCCCTTGGGCGGGGACAGGGCGCCGAGCAGTACTTC
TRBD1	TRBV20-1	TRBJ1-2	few	CSAYSGTGDYGYTF	TGCAGTGCTTACTCCGGGACAGGAGACTATGGCTACACCTTC
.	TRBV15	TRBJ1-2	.	CATSREGRYYGYTF	TGTGCCACCAGCAGAGAGGGTCGATACTATGGCTACACCTTC
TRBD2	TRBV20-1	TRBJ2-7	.	CSARVTGLAGSLTYEQYF	TGCAGTGCTAGAGTAACGGGGCTAGCGGGGAGCCTTACCTACGAGCAGTACTTC
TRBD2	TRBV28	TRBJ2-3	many	CASSRRAGISTDTQYF	TGTGCCAGCAGTCGTCGAGCGGGGATCAGCACAGATACGCAGTATTTT
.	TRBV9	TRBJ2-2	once	CASSVVGVPGELFF	TGTGCCAGCAGCGTAGTTGGAGTACCCGGGGAGCTGTTTTTT
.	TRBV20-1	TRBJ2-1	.	CSARIQYNEQFF	TGCAGTGCTAGAATTCAATACAATGAGCAGTTCTTC
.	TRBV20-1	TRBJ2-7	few	CSANPEGYSYEQYF	TGCAGTGCAAACCCCGAGGGGTACTCCTACGAGCAGTACTTC
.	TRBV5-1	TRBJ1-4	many	CASSRQGKSNEKLFF	TGCGCCAGCAGCCGTCAGGGGAAATCTAATGAAAAACTGTTTTTT
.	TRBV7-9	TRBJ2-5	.	CASSLLFSRDQETQYF	TGTGCCAGCAGCTTGCTTTTTTCTCGGGACCAAGAGACCCAGTACTTC
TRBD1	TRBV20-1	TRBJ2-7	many	CSPSDRGRAEQYF	TGCAGTCCTTCGGACAGGGGGCGCGCCGAGCAGTACTTC
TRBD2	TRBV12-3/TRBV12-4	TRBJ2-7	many	CASSPERDYYEQYF	TGTGCCAGCAGCCCGGAGAGGGACTACTACGAGCAGTACTTC
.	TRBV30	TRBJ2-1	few	CAWSVGAGTYNEQFF	TGTGCCTGGAGTGTAGGGGCAGGTACCTACAATGAGCAGTTCTTC
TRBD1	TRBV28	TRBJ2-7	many	CASSRTGGRYEQYF	TGTGCCAGCAGCAGAACAGGGGGACGCTACGAGCAGTACTTC
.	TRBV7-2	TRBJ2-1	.	CASSVPLREQFF	TGTGCCAGCAGCGTCCCCCTACGCGAGCAGTTCTTC
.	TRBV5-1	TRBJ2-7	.	CASSLIGLKSYEQYF	TGCGCCAGCAGCTTGATCGGACTAAAGAGCTACGAGCAGTACTTC
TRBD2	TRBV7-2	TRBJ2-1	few	CASSYPLKRELPKAQFF	TGTGCCAGCAGCTATCCACTTAAGCGGGAGCTTCCCAAGGCGCAGTTCTTC
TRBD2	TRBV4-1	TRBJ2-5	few	CASSQGTTKETQYF	TGCGCCAGCAGCCAGGGGACTACAAAAGAGACCCAGTACTTC
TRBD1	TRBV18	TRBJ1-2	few	CASSPQPGQGGNYGYTF	TGTGCCAGCTCACCACAACCGGGACAGGGGGGGAACTATGGCTACACCTTC
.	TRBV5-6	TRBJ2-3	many	CASSLGSWFSTDTQYF	TGTGCCAGCAGCTTAGGCTCGTGGTTTAGCACAGATACGCAGTATTTT
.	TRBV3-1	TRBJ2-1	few	CASGPSGSEQFF	TGTGCCAGCGGACCCTCGGGAAGTGAGCAGTTCTTC
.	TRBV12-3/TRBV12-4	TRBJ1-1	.	CASSFRGGFLEAFF	TGTGCCAGCAGTTTTCGGGGTGGGTTCCTGGAAGCTTTCTTT
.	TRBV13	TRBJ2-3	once	CASSPKFLAETSSTDTQYF	TGTGCCAGCAGCCCAAAATTCTTAGCGGAAACCTCTAGCACAGATACGCAGTATTTT
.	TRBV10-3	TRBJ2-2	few	CATTAVAENTGELFF	TGTGCCACCACTGCTGTAGCGGAGAACACCGGGGAGCTGTTTTTT